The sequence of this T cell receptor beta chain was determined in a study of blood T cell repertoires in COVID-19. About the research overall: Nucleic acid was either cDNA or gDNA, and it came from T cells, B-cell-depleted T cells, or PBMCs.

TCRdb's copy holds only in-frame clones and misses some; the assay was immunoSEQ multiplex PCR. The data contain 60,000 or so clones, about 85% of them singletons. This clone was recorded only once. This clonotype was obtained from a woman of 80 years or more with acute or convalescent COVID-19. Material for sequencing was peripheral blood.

In DNA, the CDR3 is TGCGCCAGCGGCGTCGACAGGGGGGAGACCCAGTACTTC. Protein: CASGVDRGETQYF. This rearrangement joins TRBV5-1 to TRBJ2-5, with 9 nucleotides matching TRBD1. The CDR3 has 13 amino acids. The V and J ends lost 7 bases and 5 bases, in that order; junction bases with no gene match: 6. CDR1 and CDR2 from the germline V gene are SGHRS and YFSETQ.